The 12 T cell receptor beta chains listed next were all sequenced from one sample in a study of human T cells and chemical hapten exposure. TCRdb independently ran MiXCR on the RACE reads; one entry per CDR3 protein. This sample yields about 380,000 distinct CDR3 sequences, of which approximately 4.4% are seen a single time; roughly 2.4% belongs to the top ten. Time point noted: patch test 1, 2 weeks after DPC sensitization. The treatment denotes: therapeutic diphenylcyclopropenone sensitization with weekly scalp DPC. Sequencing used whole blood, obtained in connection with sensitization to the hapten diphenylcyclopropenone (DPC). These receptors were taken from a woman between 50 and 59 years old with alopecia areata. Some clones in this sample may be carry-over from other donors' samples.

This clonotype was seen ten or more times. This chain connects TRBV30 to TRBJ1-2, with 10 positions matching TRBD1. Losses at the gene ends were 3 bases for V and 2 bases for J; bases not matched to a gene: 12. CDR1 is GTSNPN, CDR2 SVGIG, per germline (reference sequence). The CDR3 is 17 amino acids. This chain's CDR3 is CAWSLPLTGGENYGYTF. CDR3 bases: TGTGCCTGGAGCCTACCACTGACAGGGGGCGAAAACTATGGCTACACCTTC.

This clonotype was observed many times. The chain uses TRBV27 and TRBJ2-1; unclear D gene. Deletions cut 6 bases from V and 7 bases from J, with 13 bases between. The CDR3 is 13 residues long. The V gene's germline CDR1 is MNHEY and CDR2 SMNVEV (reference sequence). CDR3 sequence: CASRWSSGNEQFF. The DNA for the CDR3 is TGTGCCAGCAGATGGTCGAGTGGTAATGAGCAGTTCTTC.

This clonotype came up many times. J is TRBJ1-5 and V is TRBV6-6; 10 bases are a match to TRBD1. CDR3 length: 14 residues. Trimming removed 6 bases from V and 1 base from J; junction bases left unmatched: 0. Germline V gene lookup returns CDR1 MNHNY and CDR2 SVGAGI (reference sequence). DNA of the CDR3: TGTGCCAGCAGGGGACAGGGGAGCAATCAGCCCCAGCATTTT. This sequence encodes CASRGQGSNQPQHF.

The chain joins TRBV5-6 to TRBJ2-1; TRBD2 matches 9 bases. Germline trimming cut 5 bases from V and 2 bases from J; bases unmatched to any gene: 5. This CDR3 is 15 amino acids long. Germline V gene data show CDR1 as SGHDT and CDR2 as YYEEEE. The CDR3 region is CASSFRTSAYNEQFF. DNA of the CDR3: TGTGCCAGCAGTTTTAGGACTAGCGCCTACAATGAGCAGTTCTTC.

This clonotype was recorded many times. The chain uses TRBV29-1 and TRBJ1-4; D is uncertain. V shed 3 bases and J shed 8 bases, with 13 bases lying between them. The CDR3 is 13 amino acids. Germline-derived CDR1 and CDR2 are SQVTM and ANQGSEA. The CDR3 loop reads CSVEAGLGEKLFF. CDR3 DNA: TGCAGCGTTGAGGCAGGTCTAGGAGAAAAACTGTTTTTT.

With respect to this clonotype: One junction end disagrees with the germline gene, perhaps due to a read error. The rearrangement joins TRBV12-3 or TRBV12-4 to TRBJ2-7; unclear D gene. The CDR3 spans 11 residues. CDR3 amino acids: CTSSRAYEQYF. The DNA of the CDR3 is TGTACCAGCAGCCGGGCCTACGAGCAGTACTTC.

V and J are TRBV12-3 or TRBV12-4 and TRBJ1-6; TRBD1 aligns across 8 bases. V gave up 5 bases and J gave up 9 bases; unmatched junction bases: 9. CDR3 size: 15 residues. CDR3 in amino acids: CASSPRGPDSSPLHF. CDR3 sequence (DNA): TGTGCCAGCAGTCCCAGGGGGCCTGACTCTTCACCCCTCCACTTT.

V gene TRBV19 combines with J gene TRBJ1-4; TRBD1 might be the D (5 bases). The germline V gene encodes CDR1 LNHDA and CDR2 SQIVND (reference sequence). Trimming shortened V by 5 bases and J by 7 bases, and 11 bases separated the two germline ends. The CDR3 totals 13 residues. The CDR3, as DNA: TGTGCCAGTAGTGCCGGGGACGGTGAAAAACTGTTTTTT. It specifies CASSAGDGEKLFF.

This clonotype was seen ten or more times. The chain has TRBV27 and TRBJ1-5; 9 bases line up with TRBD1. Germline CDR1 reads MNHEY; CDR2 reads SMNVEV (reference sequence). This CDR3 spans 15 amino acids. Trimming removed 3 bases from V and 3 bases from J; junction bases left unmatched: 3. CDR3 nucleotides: TGTGCCAGCAGTTTCCGGGACAGGGTCAATCAGCCCCAGCATTTT. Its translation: CASSFRDRVNQPQHF.

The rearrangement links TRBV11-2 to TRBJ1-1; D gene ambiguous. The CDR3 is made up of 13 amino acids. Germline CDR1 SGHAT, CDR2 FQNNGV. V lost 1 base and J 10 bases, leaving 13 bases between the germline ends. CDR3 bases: TGTGCCAGCAGCTTAGGCCCCCGGGCCATAGCTTTCTTT. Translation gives CASSLGPRAIAFF.

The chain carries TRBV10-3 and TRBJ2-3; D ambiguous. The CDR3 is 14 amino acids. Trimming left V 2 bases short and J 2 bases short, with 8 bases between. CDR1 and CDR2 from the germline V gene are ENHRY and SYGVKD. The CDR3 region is CAISEDRDTDTQYF. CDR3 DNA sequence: TGTGCCATCAGTGAGGACCGAGACACAGATACGCAGTATTTT.

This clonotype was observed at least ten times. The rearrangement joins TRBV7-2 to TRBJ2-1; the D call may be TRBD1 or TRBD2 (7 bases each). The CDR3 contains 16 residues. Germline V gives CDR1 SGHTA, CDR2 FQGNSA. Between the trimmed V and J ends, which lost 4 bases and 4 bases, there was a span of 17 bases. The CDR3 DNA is TGTGCCAGCAGCTCTCAGGGGGGGAGGGCGTACAATGAGCAGTTCTTC. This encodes CASSSQGGRAYNEQFF.